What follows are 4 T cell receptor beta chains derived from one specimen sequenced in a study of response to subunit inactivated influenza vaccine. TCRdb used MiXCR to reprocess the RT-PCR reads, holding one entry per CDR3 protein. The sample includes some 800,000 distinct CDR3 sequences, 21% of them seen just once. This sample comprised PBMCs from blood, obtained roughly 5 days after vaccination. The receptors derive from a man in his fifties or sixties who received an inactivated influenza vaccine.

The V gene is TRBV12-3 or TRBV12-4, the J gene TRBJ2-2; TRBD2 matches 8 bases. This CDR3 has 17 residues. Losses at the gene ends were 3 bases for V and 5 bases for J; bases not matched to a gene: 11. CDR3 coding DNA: TGTGCCAGCAGTTTTCCCCGACGGGAGGGCCTTACCGGGGAGCTGTTTTTT. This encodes CASSFPRREGLTGELFF.

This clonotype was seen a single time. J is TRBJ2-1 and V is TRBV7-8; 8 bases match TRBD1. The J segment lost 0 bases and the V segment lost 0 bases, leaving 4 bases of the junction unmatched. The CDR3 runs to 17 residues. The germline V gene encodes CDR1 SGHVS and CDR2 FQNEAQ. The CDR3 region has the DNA TGTGCCAGCAGCTTAGCCCCAGGGGGCGGCTCCTACAATGAGCAGTTCTTC. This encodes CASSLAPGGGSYNEQFF.

The CDR3 spells CSARRGGPHTEQFF. The CDR3 coding sequence is TGCAGTGCTAGGCGGGGGGGGCCCCACACTGAGCAGTTCTTC. V and J are TRBV20-1 and TRBJ2-1; TRBD2 matches at 9 bases. After removal of 3 bases from V and 9 bases from J, the junction contained 9 bases not matched to a gene. The CDR3 is 14 amino acids. Germline V gene lookup returns CDR1 DFQATT and CDR2 SNEGSKA (reference sequence).

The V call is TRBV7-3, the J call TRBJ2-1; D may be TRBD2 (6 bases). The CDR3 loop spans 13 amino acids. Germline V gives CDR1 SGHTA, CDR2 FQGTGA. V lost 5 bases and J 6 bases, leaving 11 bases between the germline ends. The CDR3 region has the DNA TGTGCCAGCAGCCCCCCTAGCGTCAATGAGCAGTTCTTC. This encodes CASSPPSVNEQFF. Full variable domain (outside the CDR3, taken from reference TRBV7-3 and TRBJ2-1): GAGVSQTPSNKVTEKGKYVELRCDPISGHTALYWYRQSLGQGPEFLIYFQGTGAADDSGLPNDRFFAVRPEGSVSTLKIQRTERGDSAVYLCASSPPSVNEQFFGPGTRLTVL.